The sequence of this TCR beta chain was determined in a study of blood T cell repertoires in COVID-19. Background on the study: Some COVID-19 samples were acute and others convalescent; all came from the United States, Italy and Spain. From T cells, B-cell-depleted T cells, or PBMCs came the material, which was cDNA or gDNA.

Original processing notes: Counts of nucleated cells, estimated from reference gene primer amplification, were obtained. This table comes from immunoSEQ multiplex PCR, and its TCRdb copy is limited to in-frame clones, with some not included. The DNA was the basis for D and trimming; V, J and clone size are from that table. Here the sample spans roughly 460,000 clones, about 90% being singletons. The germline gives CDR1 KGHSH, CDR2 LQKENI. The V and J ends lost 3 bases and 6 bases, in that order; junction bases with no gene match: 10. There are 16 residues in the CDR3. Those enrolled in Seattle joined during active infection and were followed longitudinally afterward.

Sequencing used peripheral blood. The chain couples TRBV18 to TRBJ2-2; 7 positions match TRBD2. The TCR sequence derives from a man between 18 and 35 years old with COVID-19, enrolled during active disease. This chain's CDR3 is CASSPRGLGVAGELFF. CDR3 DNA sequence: TGTGCCAGCTCACCGAGAGGACTAGGGGTTGCCGGGGAGCTGTTTTTT.